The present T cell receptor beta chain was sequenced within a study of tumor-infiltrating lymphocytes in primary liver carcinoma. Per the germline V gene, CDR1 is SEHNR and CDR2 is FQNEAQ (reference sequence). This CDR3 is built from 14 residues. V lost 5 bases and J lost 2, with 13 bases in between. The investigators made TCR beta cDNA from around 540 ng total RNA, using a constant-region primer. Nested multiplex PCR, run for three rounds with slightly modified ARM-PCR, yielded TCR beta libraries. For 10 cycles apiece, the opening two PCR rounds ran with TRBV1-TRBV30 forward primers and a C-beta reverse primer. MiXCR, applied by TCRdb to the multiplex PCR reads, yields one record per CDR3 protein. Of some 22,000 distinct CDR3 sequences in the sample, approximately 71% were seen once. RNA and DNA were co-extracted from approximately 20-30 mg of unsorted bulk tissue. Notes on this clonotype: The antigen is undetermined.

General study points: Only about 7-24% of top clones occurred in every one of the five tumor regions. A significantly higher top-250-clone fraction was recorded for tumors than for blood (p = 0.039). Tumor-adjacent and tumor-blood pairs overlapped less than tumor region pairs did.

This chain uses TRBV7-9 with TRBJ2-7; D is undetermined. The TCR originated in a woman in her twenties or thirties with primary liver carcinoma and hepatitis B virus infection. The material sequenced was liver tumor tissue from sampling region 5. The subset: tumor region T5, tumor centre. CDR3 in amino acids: CASSLPAHPYEQYF. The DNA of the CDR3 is TGTGCCAGCAGCCTCCCGGCTCACCCCTACGAGCAGTACTTC.